This T cell receptor (beta chain) came from a study of cytomegalovirus exposure and HLA in healthy donors. Study conclusions and caveats: The sole available immune exposure information was CMV serostatus. It is likely that the observed cluster of highly shared sequence variants was a sequencing artifact.

13 Jbeta primers and 60 Vbeta primers were used for the PCR. Assay: immunoSEQ multiplex PCR; the TCRdb copy retains only in-frame clones and omits some. The table shows roughly 160,000 clones, with 80% to 90% occurring only once. Germline V gene data show CDR1 as SGHRS and CDR2 as YFSETQ. With V trimmed by 0 bases and J by 2 bases, 3 bases remained unmatched. The CDR3 length is 15 residues. The donors were healthy bone marrow donors. A remark on this clone: The antigen is not known.

The clonotype comes from a male donor in good health and CMV-seronegative. Sequences were obtained from PBMCs. The chain employs TRBV5-1 and TRBJ2-7; 9 bases are shared with TRBD2. CDR3 sequence reads: CASSLELAGAYEQYF. CDR3 nucleotide sequence: TGCGCCAGCAGCTTGGAACTAGCGGGTGCCTACGAGCAGTACTTC. Drawing the rest from reference TRBV5-1 and TRBJ2-7, the complete variable domain is KAGVTQTPRYLIKTRGQQVTLSCSPISGHRSVSWYQQTPGQGLQFLFEYFSETQRNKGNFPGRFSGRQFSNSRSEMNVSTLELGDSALYLCASSLELAGAYEQYFGPGTRLTVT.